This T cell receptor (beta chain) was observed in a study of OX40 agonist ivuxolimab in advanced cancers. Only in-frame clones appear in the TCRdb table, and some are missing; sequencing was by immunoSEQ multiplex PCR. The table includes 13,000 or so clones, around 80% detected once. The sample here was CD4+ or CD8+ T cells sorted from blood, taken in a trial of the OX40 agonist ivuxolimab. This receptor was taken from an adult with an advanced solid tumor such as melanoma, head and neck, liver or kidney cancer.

The CDR3, as DNA: TGCGCCAGCAGCCACTCACAGGGGGACGAGCAGTACTTC. Its protein is CASSHSQGDEQYF. This chain connects TRBV4-1 to TRBJ2-7, with 8 nucleotides matching TRBD1. V trimming: 3 bases; J trimming: 5 bases; junction bases outside the gene matches: 3. The CDR3 is 13 amino acids. Germline V lookup: CDR1 MGHRA, CDR2 YSYEKL.